The text below deals with one TCR beta chain. Its target is unknown. A much larger clone is a single base away; this may be a read error. The CDR3 does not end in the conserved phenylalanine or tryptophan, so this is likely a read error. The source of the sample is a study of early T cells in non-severe SARS-CoV-2 infection. Points from the study as a whole: Clonotype matching in VDJdb favored anti-spike CD8 responses and did not capture private and CD4 specificities.

Each cDNA molecule carried a unique molecular identifier. TCRdb recomputed calls from the 5' RACE reads with MiXCR, one row per CDR3 protein. The sample lists fewer than 100,000 distinct CDR3 sequences; roughly 13% were seen once. Germline V lookup: CDR1 SQVTM, CDR2 ANQGSEA. CDR3 length: 16 residues. V was shortened by 4 bases and J by 2 bases, with 19 bases between the two germline ends. The receptor was derived from an adult who was a healthcare worker with PCR-confirmed SARS-CoV-2 infection or an uninfected control (not recorded which). Sequencing input: whole blood. The chain links TRBV29-1 to TRBJ2-3; D may correspond to TRBD1 or TRBD2 (6 bases each). CDR3 amino acids: CSVAGAGDGATDTQYS. CDR3 DNA: TGCAGCGTTGCGGGGGCAGGGGATGGAGCCACAGATACGCAGTATTCT.